A single T cell receptor (beta chain) is shown here with its context. Its antigen is not known. The sample originates from a study of blood T cells in healthy people across ages. Study-wide results and caveats: The study found TCR beta diversity correlated strongly with naive T cell percentage.

From germline, CDR1 is SGHTA and CDR2 FQGNSA. The CDR3 consists of 16 residues. Trimming at V came to 4 bases and at J to 2 bases, leaving 9 bases not matched to a gene. Extractions gave at least 5 micrograms of total RNA per sample. Combining a sample-barcoded 5' primer with a J-beta primer mix, a second PCR ran for about 7 to 11 cycles. TCRdb itself ran the 5' RACE reads through MiXCR, one entry per CDR3 protein. Here the sample spans roughly 1.9 million distinct CDR3 sequences, around 42% being singletons. The sequencing input was blood. The TCR sequence derives from a human donor in good health. The V gene is TRBV7-2, the J gene TRBJ2-5, with 8 positions matching TRBD2. The CDR3 nucleotides are TGTGCCAGCAGCTCAATGCCCGCGGGGGGTCAAGAGACCCAGTACTTC. Translation gives CASSSMPAGGQETQYF. Full variable domain (missing parts from reference TRBV7-2 and TRBJ2-5): GAGVSQSPSNKVTEKGKDVELRCDPISGHTALYWYRQSLGQGLEFLIYFQGNSAPDKSGLPSDRFSAERTGGSVSTLTIQRTQQEDSAVYLCASSSMPAGGQETQYFGPGTRLLVL.